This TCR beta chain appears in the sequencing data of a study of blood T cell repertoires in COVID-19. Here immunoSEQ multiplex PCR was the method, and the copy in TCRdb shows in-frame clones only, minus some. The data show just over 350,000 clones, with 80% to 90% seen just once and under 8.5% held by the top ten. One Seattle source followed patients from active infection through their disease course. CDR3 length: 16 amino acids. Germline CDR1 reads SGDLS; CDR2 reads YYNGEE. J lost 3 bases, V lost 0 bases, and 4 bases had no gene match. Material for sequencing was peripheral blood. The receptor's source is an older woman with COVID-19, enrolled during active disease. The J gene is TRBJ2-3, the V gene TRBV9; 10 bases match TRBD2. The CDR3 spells CASSVGGLATTDTQYF. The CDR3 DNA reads TGTGCCAGCAGCGTAGGGGGACTAGCGACGACAGATACGCAGTATTTT. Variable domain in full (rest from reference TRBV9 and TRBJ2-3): DSGVTQTPKHLITATGQRVTLRCSPRSGDLSVYWYQQSLDQGLQFLIQYYNGEERAKGNILERFSAQQFPDLHSELNLSSLELGDSALYFCASSVGGLATTDTQYFGPGTRLTVL.